Listed below are T cell receptor beta chains from one sample, sequenced in a study of blood T cells in healthy people across ages. TCRdb analysed the 5' RACE reads with MiXCR anew, one entry per CDR3 protein. The sample yields roughly 1,100,000 distinct CDR3 sequences, about 25% seen once. These same records also appear under a second study, on T cells of mothers and their children.

Specimen: blood. These receptors originate from a girl aged 2 to 10 in good health. The CDR3 runs from the conserved cysteine through the conserved F or W. A D gene is named only where the DNA matches it firmly. The size entry is marked missing in some rows and otherwise reads once, few, many or a size class.

CDR3 protein	CDR3 DNA	J gene	clone size	V gene	D gene
CASSQVAGGHEQYF	TGCGCCAGCAGCCAAGTTGCTGGGGGCCACGAGCAGTACTTC	TRBJ2-7	.	TRBV4-3	.
CATSDGESGRQYF	TGTGCCACCAGTGATGGGGAAAGCGGGAGGCAGTATTTT	TRBJ2-3	.	TRBV24-1	TRBD2
CARGRTDVPETQYF	TGTGCCAGGGGTAGGACAGACGTCCCGGAGACCCAGTACTTC	TRBJ2-5	few	TRBV2	.
CASNQINRDGYTF	TGTGCCAGCAACCAAATAAACAGAGATGGCTACACCTTC	TRBJ1-2	.	TRBV7-9	.
CASSSGHSSYEQYF	TGTGCCAGCAGCTCGGGCCATAGCTCCTACGAGCAGTACTTC	TRBJ2-7	many	TRBV6-5	.
CASASTDTQYF	TGTGCCAGCGCCAGCACAGATACGCAGTATTTT	TRBJ2-3	.	TRBV12-3/TRBV12-4	.
CASSPYERGWGTDTQYF	TGTGCCAGCAGCCCGTACGAGAGGGGATGGGGCACAGATACGCAGTATTTT	TRBJ2-3	few	TRBV7-6	.
CANSSTVNYEQYF	TGTGCCAACAGCTCGACTGTCAACTACGAGCAGTACTTC	TRBJ2-7	few	TRBV27	.
CASSQEWTGIGQPQHF	TGCGCCAGCAGCCAAGAATGGACAGGGATAGGCCAGCCCCAGCATTTT	TRBJ1-5	.	TRBV4-3	TRBD1
CSVFLAGNNEQFF	TGCAGCGTTTTTCTAGCGGGGAACAATGAGCAGTTCTTC	TRBJ2-1	.	TRBV29-1	TRBD2
CTSSELRGAETQYF	TGTACCAGCAGTGAATTGCGGGGCGCAGAGACCCAGTACTTC	TRBJ2-5	.	TRBV6-1	.
CSARDLDSQVQETQYF	TGCAGTGCTAGAGATCTGGACAGCCAAGTCCAAGAGACCCAGTACTTC	TRBJ2-5	many	TRBV20-1	.
CASSLTGGTYSGANVLTF	TGTGCCAGCAGCTTAACGGGGGGGACTTACTCTGGGGCCAACGTCCTGACTTTC	TRBJ2-6	.	TRBV7-3	TRBD2
CASSQKRLAEETQYF	TGTGCCAGCAGTCAAAAACGACTAGCGGAAGAGACCCAGTACTTC	TRBJ2-5	few	TRBV27	TRBD2
CASSFGRLHTICF	TGTGCCAGCAGTTTTGGCCGACTGCACACCATATGTTTT	TRBJ1-3	.	TRBV28	.
CASSSDAIYEQYF	TGTGCCAGCAGCTCCGACGCAATCTACGAGCAGTACTTC	TRBJ2-7	.	TRBV7-9	.
CASSLWGATGNQPQHF	TGTGCCAGCAGCTTATGGGGGGCGACAGGCAATCAGCCCCAGCATTTT	TRBJ1-5	.	TRBV7-9	.
CASLTSGEQFF	TGTGCCAGCCTGACTAGCGGTGAGCAGTTCTTC	TRBJ2-1	few	TRBV2	TRBD2
CASSPSEYYIEQYF	TGTGCCAGCAGTCCATCCGAGTATTACATCGAGCAGTACTTC	TRBJ2-7	few	TRBV6-5	.
CASRNTGPVNEKLFF	TGTGCCAGCAGGAATACGGGGCCGGTTAATGAAAAACTGTTTTTT	TRBJ1-4	.	TRBV28	.
CASSRLTPGSGYTF	TGTGCCAGCAGCCGCCTCACTCCAGGGTCCGGCTACACCTTC	TRBJ1-2	.	TRBV9	.
CASRQGLEVDEQFF	TGTGCCAGCAGGCAGGGACTAGAGGTGGATGAGCAGTTCTTC	TRBJ2-1	few	TRBV6-6	TRBD2
CASSLGLLGTQYF	TGTGCCAGCAGCCTAGGACTGTTGGGGACCCAGTACTTC	TRBJ2-5	.	TRBV7-2	.
CASSLGVWGLDRRYF	TGTGCCAGCAGCTTAGGGGTATGGGGACTAGATCGTAGGTATTTT	TRBJ2-3	.	TRBV7-2	TRBD2
CASSLLPDYGYTF	TGTGCCAGCAGTTTACTCCCCGATTATGGCTACACCTTC	TRBJ1-2	.	TRBV12-3/TRBV12-4	.
CAITGTLGREQYF	TGTGCCATCACTGGGACCCTCGGACGCGAGCAGTACTTC	TRBJ2-7	.	TRBV10-3	.
CASSYVIGSGSAYNEQSF	TGTGCCAGCAGTTACGTTATAGGTAGCGGGAGTGCATACAATGAGCAGTCCTTC	TRBJ2-1	few	TRBV6-2/TRBV6-3	TRBD2
CASSLVGGATNEKLFF	TGTGCCAGCAGCTTAGTAGGGGGTGCGACTAATGAAAAACTGTTTTTT	TRBJ1-4	once	TRBV7-6	.
CATAQPVRNEKLFF	TGTGCCACAGCACAGCCGGTCCGTAATGAAAAACTGTTTTTT	TRBJ1-4	once	TRBV28	.
CASSLTTAGGMGQFF	TGTGCCAGCAGCTTAACAACGGCGGGGGGAATGGGGCAGTTCTTC	TRBJ2-1	few	TRBV7-2	TRBD2
CASRRASGGSQETQYF	TGTGCCAGCCGCCGGGCCAGCGGGGGGTCTCAAGAGACCCAGTACTTC	TRBJ2-5	many	TRBV7-2	TRBD2
CASSHSLRHFYNEQFF	TGTGCCAGCAGCCACAGCCTTCGACACTTCTACAATGAGCAGTTCTTC	TRBJ2-1	.	TRBV11-2	.
CASSHRGTSTNEKLFF	TGTGCCAGCAGCCACAGGGGGACCTCAACTAATGAAAAACTGTTTTTT	TRBJ1-4	.	TRBV7-9	TRBD1
CASSPKPGLGGDEQYF	TGTGCCAGCAGCCCGAAGCCGGGACTGGGAGGCGACGAGCAGTACTTC	TRBJ2-7	few	TRBV7-3	.
CASSPAGTGTNEKLFF	TGTGCCAGCAGCCCAGCCGGGACAGGGACTAATGAAAAACTGTTTTTT	TRBJ1-4	few	TRBV11-2	TRBD1
CASSSAGGPTGELFF	TGCGCCAGCAGCTCCGCGGGGGGGCCCACCGGGGAGCTGTTTTTT	TRBJ2-2	few	TRBV5-1	TRBD2
CASSTGQGVYEQYF	TGTGCCAGCAGCACAGGACAGGGAGTCTACGAGCAGTACTTC	TRBJ2-7	few	TRBV7-9	TRBD1
CASSAGQQFSYEQYF	TGTGCCAGCAGCGCGGGACAACAGTTCTCCTACGAGCAGTACTTC	TRBJ2-7	once	TRBV9	.
CASSIRDRALNQPQHF	TGTGCCAGTAGTATTAGGGACAGGGCCCTCAATCAGCCCCAGCATTTT	TRBJ1-5	few	TRBV19	TRBD1
CASSPIGRADTQYF	TGTGCCAGCAGCCCAATTGGGAGGGCAGATACGCAGTATTTT	TRBJ2-3	few	TRBV7-3	TRBD2
CASSPSLPTYEQYF	TGTGCCAGCAGTCCGTCGCTACCTACCTACGAGCAGTACTTC	TRBJ2-7	.	TRBV27	.
CSVELYDYEQFF	TGCAGCGTTGAACTCTACGACTATGAGCAGTTCTTC	TRBJ2-1	few	TRBV29-1	.
CASSYPGTSSEQYF	TGTGCCAGCAGCTACCCCGGGACTAGCTCCGAGCAGTACTTC	TRBJ2-7	few	TRBV11-3	TRBD2
CSVGTSGGPYEQYF	TGCAGTGTTGGGACTAGCGGGGGACCCTACGAGCAGTACTTC	TRBJ2-7	.	TRBV20-1	TRBD2
CASSQNVLETQYF	TGTGCCAGCAGCCAGAACGTCCTAGAGACCCAGTACTTC	TRBJ2-5	.	TRBV3-1	.
CASSWPGESTETQYF	TGTGCCAGCAGCTGGCCGGGTGAGAGTACCGAGACCCAGTACTTC	TRBJ2-5	few	TRBV5-4	.